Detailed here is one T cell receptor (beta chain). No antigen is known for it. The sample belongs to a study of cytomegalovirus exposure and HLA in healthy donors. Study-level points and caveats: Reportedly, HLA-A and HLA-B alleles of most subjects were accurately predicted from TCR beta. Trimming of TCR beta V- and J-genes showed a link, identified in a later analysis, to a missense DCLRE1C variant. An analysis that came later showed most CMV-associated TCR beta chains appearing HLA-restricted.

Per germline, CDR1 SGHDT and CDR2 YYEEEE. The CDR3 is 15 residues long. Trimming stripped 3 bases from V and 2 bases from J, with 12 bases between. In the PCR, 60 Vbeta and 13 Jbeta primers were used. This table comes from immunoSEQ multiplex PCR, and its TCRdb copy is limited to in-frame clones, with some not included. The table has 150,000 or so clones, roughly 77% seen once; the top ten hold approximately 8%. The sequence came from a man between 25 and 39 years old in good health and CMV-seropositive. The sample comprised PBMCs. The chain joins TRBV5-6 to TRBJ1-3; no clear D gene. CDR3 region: CASSYRDTPGNTIYF. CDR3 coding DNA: TGTGCCAGCAGCTATCGGGATACTCCTGGAAACACCATATATTTT. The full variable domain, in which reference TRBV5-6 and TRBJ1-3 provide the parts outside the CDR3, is DAGVTQSPTHLIKTRGQQVTLRCSPKSGHDTVSWYQQALGQGPQFIFQYYEEEERQRGNFPDRFSGHQFPNYSSELNVNALLLGDSALYLCASSYRDTPGNTIYFGEGSWLTVV.